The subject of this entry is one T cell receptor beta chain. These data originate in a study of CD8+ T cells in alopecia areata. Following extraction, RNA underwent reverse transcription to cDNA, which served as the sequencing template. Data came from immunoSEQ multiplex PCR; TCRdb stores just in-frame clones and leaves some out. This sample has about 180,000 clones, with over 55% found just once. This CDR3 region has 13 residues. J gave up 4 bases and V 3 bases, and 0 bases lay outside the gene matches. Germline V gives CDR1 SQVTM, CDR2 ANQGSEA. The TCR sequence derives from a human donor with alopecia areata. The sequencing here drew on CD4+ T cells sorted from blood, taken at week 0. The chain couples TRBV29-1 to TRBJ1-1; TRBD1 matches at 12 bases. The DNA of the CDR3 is TGCAGCGTTGAGGGACAGGGGGCCACTGAAGCTTTCTTT. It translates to CSVEGQGATEAFF.